These 7 T cell receptor beta chains were all obtained from the same sample, sequenced in a study of T cell repertoires in cytomegalovirus infection (dated 2019 in TCRdb). The data were produced on an Illumina HiSeq 1500. TCRdb trimmed public reads at Q25 via fastp, called clones via MiXCR and kept in-frame beta chains. Entries that share a CDR3 protein sequence are merged under the most common genes and DNA. This sample has roughly 180,000 distinct CDR3 sequences in its table, and roughly 20% of those were observed once. Of the sample, roughly 25% is held by the ten largest clones. Explained via the paper, the treatment or condition label denotes: in vitro stimulation with specific CMV peptide epitopes to enrich CMV-specific T cells. The antigens these receptors bind are not known. The source was CD8+ T cells from cultured PBMCs, collected from culture after CMV antigen stimulation. The receptor source for this set is a human donor in good health (CMV status not recorded). Some clones in this sample may be carry-over from other donors' samples.

Only a few counts were recorded for this clonotype. V is TRBV12-3 or TRBV12-4 and J is TRBJ2-7, with D maybe TRBD1 (6 bases). With 7 bases removed from V and 5 bases from J, the gap between germline ends came to 12 bases. The CDR3 spans 12 residues. DNA for the CDR3: TGTGCCAGCAAGGCAGGGGTCCACGAGCAGTACTTC. Translated, it gives CASKAGVHEQYF.

This chain connects TRBV7-9 to TRBJ1-6; D not resolved. This CDR3 spans 14 amino acids. V gave up 5 bases and J gave up 8 bases, with 13 bases separating them. The germline V gene encodes CDR1 SEHNR and CDR2 FQNEAQ (reference sequence). CDR3 sequence (DNA): TGTGCCAGCAGCACGCCCGTCTACGATTCACCCCTCCACTTT. It encodes CASSTPVYDSPLHF.

This clonotype was seen only a few times. The CDR3: CASSYSSGSSYNEQFF. The CDR3 region has the DNA TGTGCCAGCAGTTACTCGAGTGGGAGCTCCTACAATGAGCAGTTCTTC. The chain couples TRBV6-5 to TRBJ2-1; perhaps TRBD2 as D (5 bases). The CDR3 covers 16 residues. Germline CDR1 is MNHEY and CDR2 is SVGAGI. The V gene lost 0 bases and the J gene lost 0 bases, with 9 bases spanning the gap.

This clonotype turned up a few times. The chain links TRBV7-3 to TRBJ2-3, with TRBD2 matching over 7 bases. The CDR3 has 16 residues. With V trimmed by 5 bases and J by 2 bases, 10 bases remained unmatched. CDR1 and CDR2 (germline): SGHTA, FQGTGA. The CDR3 sequence: CASSARGAGSTDTQYF. CDR3 DNA: TGTGCCAGCAGCGCTAGAGGAGCGGGGTCCACAGATACGCAGTATTTT.

The chain employs TRBV12-3 or TRBV12-4 and TRBJ1-3; tentative D call: TRBD1 (5 bases). CDR3 length equals 16 residues. V gave up 7 bases and J gave up 4 bases, with 20 bases separating them. CDR3 loop: CASKLARGGFGNTIYF. In DNA form, the CDR3 reads TGTGCCAGCAAACTAGCCCGTGGGGGATTCGGAAACACCATATATTTT.

The CDR3 region has the DNA TGTGCCAGCAGGGGGGGGACAGGAGCGTTTTTT. Translating gives CASRGGTGAFF. The chain recombines TRBV2 with TRBJ1-4; 8 nucleotides match TRBD1. The ends lost 6 bases at V and 16 bases at J; junction bases unmatched: 7. The CDR3 totals 11 residues. Germline V gene sequence: CDR1 SNHLY, CDR2 FYNNEI.

The rearrangement links TRBV4-3 to TRBJ2-5; D remains unclear. The CDR3 is made up of 15 amino acids. Trimming took off 2 bases at V and 5 bases at J, with 15 bases between the two ends. Germline assignment: CDR1 LGHNA and CDR2 YSLEER. The CDR3: CASSQLGRTRETQYF. CDR3 sequence (DNA): TGCGCCAGCAGCCAACTGGGCCGAACCAGGGAGACCCAGTACTTC.